The clone carrying this T cell receptor (beta chain) came up many times. This specimen belongs to a study of HIV-infected children after antiretroviral therapy interruption. Study context: Continuous-treatment samples came from weeks 0, 48 and 150.

Treatment specified: PENTA 11 planned treatment interruption arm or continuous ART arm. The V end was cut by 6 bases, the J end by 8 bases, with 11 bases between. The CDR3 loop spans 11 amino acids. Germline V gives CDR1 MDHEN, CDR2 SYDVKM. RNA-based 3' RACE libraries used unique molecular identifiers. TCRdb processed the 3' RACE reads anew with MiXCR; each CDR3 protein has one entry. The sample consists of some 38,000 distinct CDR3 sequences, approximately 7% of them appearing once. The specimen was CD45RA+ CD4+ T cells from PBMCs, pooled from several time points, collected from a donor given antiretroviral therapy, either interrupted or continuous. Subset here: naive CD4+ CD45RA+ CD45RO- T cells. The clonotype originates from a pool of human donors with HIV. The chain is built from TRBV28 and TRBJ2-7, with D possibly matching TRBD1 (6 bases). The DNA for the CDR3 is TGTGCCAGCAGCTTTGACAGGAAGCAGTACTTC. Amino acid sequence: CASSFDRKQYF.